The clone carrying this T cell receptor beta chain was seen many times. CDR1 and CDR2 from the germline V gene are LGHDT and YNNKEL (reference sequence). The CDR3 sequence is 13 residues long. V was pared by 0 bases and J by 12 bases, with 9 bases between. Time point defined: after trial treatment. The treatment denotes: LDRT plus nivolumab, ipilimumab, low-dose cyclophosphamide and aspirin (RACIN trial). This record belongs to a study of low-dose radiotherapy and immunotherapy resistance in tumors. Study-level information: Patients were on oral aspirin 300 mg taken daily for four cycles from cycle 1 day 1.

TRAV- and TRBV-specific primers, spanning alpha and beta chains, primed first-strand cDNA. TCR amplification involved about 20 PCR cycles with a constant-region primer and V-primer adapter. Via MiXCR, TCRdb re-called the reads, giving one row per CDR3 protein. The sample gives approximately 42,000 distinct CDR3 sequences, less than 30% of which show up once; 10% is in the top ten. Specimen: PBMCs, collected after low-dose radiotherapy plus immunotherapy. V usage is TRBV3-1 and J usage is TRBJ1-6, with D uncertain. This clonotype was obtained from a male donor with prostate cancer. The CDR3 sequence is CASSQDTGLPLHF. DNA of the CDR3: TGTGCCAGCAGCCAAGATACGGGATTACCCCTCCACTTT.